Below are 4 T cell receptor beta chains sequenced from a single sample in a study of molecular identifiers for immune sequencing clone quantification. TCRdb reprocessed the PCR reads with MiXCR, giving one entry per CDR3 protein. The profile shows approximately 97,000 distinct CDR3 sequences, around 30% of them singletons. The source material was naive CD8+ T cells from blood, with Jurkat cell RNA spiked in. Subset noted: FACS-sorted CD8+CD4-CCR7+CD45RA+ naive T cells. Receptors were obtained from a human donor in good health. Some libraries in this study had Jurkat cell RNA spiked in.

At least ten counts were recorded for this clonotype. The chain combines TRBV12-3 or TRBV12-4 with TRBJ1-5; no clear D gene. The CDR3 runs 15 residues. The V gene lost 5 bases and the J gene lost 1 base, with 12 bases spanning the gap. The CDR3 nucleotides read TGTGCCAGCAGTCTACCACCGGTCAGCAATCAGCCCCAGCATTTT. This encodes CASSLPPVSNQPQHF.

This clonotype was found a few times. V usage is TRBV20-1 and J usage is TRBJ1-5; D unresolved. V was shortened by 6 bases and J by 0 bases, with 12 bases between the two germline ends. In germline, CDR1 is DFQATT, CDR2 SNEGSKA (reference sequence). This CDR3 is built from 14 residues. CDR3 nucleotide sequence: TGCAGTGCCCAGGAGGTTATTAGCAATCAGCCCCAGCATTTT. Translation gives CSAQEVISNQPQHF.

About this clonotype: The junction and the germline gene differ at one end; a read error may be behind it. The chain links TRBV5-3 to TRBJ1-4, with D unresolved. TRBV5-3 is an ORF, with its function uncertain. This CDR3 spans 15 amino acids. DNA for the CDR3: TGTGCCAGCAGCTTCGGCCTTGCAACTAATGAAAAACTGTTTTTT. The encoded protein is CASSFGLATNEKLFF.

The sample holds many counts of this clonotype. This chain connects TRBV5-4 to TRBJ2-7; no reliable D call. The CDR3 is 13 amino acids. The germline gives CDR1 SGHNT, CDR2 YYREEE (reference sequence). Between the trimmed V and J ends, which lost 0 bases and 7 bases, there was a span of 11 bases. The CDR3 DNA sequence: TGTGCCAGCAGCTTGGGTCCCGGATGGGAGCAGTACTTC. It specifies CASSLGPGWEQYF.